This T cell receptor (beta chain) derives from a study of T cells in Graves' hyperthyroidism and ophthalmopathy (dated by TCRdb to between 2019 and 2020). A note on the overall study: Peripheral blood was sampled at the time of initial diagnosis, prior to any treatment. To identify TCR V-J signatures that set the groups apart, the researchers used a discovery cohort of about a hundred patients, made up of roughly 40 with Graves' ophthalmopathy and some 55 with stable Graves' hyperthyroidism. Prospective prediction of ophthalmopathy was tested in an independent validation cohort consisting of about 19 hyperthyroidism patients and approximately 16 patients who later progressed to ophthalmopathy. The approximately 100 discovery patients were randomly split 7:3 into training and test sets. In addition, the study compared T-cell repertoires in thyroid tissue and in blood from roughly 6 Graves' hyperthyroidism patients. After blood sampling, hyperthyroidism patients were treated with methimazole at a starting dose of 30 mg daily, and ophthalmopathy patients were treated with high-dose intravenous methylprednisolone. The paper reports TCR Vbeta CDR3 sequencing of some 140 peripheral blood samples: some 41 ophthalmopathy, fewer than 80 hyperthyroidism and approximately 17 progressor patients. Beyond this particular receptor, the publication reports: Most expanded thyroid clonotypes (frequency above 0.001) were also detected in blood, suggesting blood repertoires may reflect thyroid immune responses. No statistical method was used to fix the sample size in advance, and group allocation was not hidden from the investigators. Ophthalmopathy was separated from stable hyperthyroidism by a 13 V-J signature model, with about 88% sensitivity and roughly 84% specificity obtained in cross-validation and 80%/75% obtained in testing. During validation, the model predicted progression to ophthalmopathy a median of around six months ahead of onset, with around 65% sensitivity and 72.22% specificity.

Trimming takes 5 bases off V and 3 bases off J; junction bases not matched to a gene: 14. The CDR3, from cysteine to phenylalanine, totals 17 residues. Of the read, only the CDR3 DNA is kept; its 51 bases are in frame from base 1. A patient counted as having stable Graves' hyperthyroidism if no progression to ophthalmopathy occurred over 18 months of follow-up. Hyperthyroidism patients were newly diagnosed, had a disease duration of under 2 months, and were aged 18 to 65 years. The study excluded patients with uncontrolled infections, other autoimmune diseases, pregnancy or lactation. Diagnoses were established on the basis of clinical symptoms, serum thyroxine and TRAb, thyroid ultrasound, and orbital computed tomography. PBMCs were isolated from more than 9 ml of fresh peripheral blood by Ficoll-Paque density gradient centrifugation. Total RNA was extracted using Trizol reagent, and RNA quality was assessed on an Agilent 2100 Bioanalyzer.

The TCR beta CDR3 regions were amplified from the RNA transcripts. The TCR CDR3 was subjected to a first round of RT-PCR using the HTBI primer set and the Qiagen OneStep RT-PCR kit. A second multiplex PCR round built the libraries, followed by size selection and purification. Sequencing of the libraries was done on an Illumina HiSeq2000 using paired-end 100 bp reads. Concerning the study's data processing: SOAPnuke was used to process the raw data, with reads discarded if the reads contained adapters or uncalled bases, had a mean Phred below 15, or lacked an exact constant-primer or identifier match. COPE v1.2.5 was used to merge the high-quality paired reads, and each unique nucleotide sequence was defined as a clonotype. MiTCR v1.1 was used to align the clonotypes against IMGT TRBV, TRBD and TRBJ reference segments. The analysis included only V-J combinations with a frequency above 0.0001, which together covered around 99% of the repertoires. A TCS score was defined as the ratio between F50 (clonal expansion) and ExV (chaos), using BLOSUM62-based TCRdist between CDR3 peptides within each V-J. Welch's t-statistics and random forest reduced around 520 V-J features to 13, which were used in a naive Bayes classifier (R e1071). Using fastp trimming at Q25 and MiXCR clonotype assembly, TCRdb reanalyzed the public sequencing data and kept in-frame beta chains. Identical CDR3 protein sequences are pooled into one entry, listed with their most common genes and DNA. TCRdb assigned the V and J calls; the authors' analysis was not used. The sample contains 340,000 or so distinct CDR3 sequences, roughly 18% of them found a single time. Clones ranked in the top ten supply around 54% of the sample.

Many counts were recorded for this clonotype. Its antigen target is currently unknown. Within one base of it there is no much larger clone, and no base qualities were kept. The receptor chain draws on TRBV12-3 or TRBV12-4 and TRBJ2-7, with 9 junctional bases fitting TRBD2. The receptor comes from a woman between 45 and 60 years old with Graves' hyperthyroidism. The source material was blood. The sequenced DNA: TGTGCCAGCAGTCCTAGAGGGGGACTAGCAAACGTCTACGAGCAGTACTTC. Its protein is CASSPRGGLANVYEQYF.